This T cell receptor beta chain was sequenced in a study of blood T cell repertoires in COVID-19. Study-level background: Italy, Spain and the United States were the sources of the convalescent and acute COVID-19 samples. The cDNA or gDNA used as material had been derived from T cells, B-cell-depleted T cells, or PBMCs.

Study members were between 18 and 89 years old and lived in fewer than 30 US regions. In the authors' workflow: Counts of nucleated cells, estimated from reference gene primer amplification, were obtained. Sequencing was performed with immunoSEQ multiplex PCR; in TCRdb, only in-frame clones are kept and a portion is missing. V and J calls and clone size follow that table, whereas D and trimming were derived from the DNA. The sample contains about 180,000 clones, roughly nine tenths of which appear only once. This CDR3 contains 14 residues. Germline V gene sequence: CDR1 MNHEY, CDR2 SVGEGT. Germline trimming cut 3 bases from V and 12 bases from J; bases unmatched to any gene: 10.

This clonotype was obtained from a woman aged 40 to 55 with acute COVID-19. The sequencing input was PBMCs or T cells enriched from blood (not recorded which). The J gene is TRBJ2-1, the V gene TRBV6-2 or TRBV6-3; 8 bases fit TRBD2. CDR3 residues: CASSYSGTRGGQFF. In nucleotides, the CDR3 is TGTGCCAGCAGTTATTCCGGGACTAGGGGCGGGCAGTTCTTC.